This TCR beta chain emerged from a study of cytomegalovirus exposure and HLA in healthy donors. Trimming removed 4 bases from V and 2 bases from J, with 8 bases in between. The CDR3 runs to 12 residues. CDR1 GTSNPN and CDR2 SVGIG come from the germline V gene (reference sequence). The PCR was carried out with 60 Vbeta primers and 13 Jbeta primers. This table comes from immunoSEQ multiplex PCR, and its TCRdb copy is limited to in-frame clones, with some not included. The sample shows 150,000 to 200,000 clones, roughly three quarters of them seen only once. The sequence came from a man aged 40-55 years in good health and CMV-seropositive. The chain has TRBV30 and TRBJ2-5, with D unresolved. Material for sequencing was PBMCs. CDR3 coding DNA: TGTGCCTGGACCTCAGGTCAAGAGACCCAGTACTTC. It codes for CAWTSGQETQYF.